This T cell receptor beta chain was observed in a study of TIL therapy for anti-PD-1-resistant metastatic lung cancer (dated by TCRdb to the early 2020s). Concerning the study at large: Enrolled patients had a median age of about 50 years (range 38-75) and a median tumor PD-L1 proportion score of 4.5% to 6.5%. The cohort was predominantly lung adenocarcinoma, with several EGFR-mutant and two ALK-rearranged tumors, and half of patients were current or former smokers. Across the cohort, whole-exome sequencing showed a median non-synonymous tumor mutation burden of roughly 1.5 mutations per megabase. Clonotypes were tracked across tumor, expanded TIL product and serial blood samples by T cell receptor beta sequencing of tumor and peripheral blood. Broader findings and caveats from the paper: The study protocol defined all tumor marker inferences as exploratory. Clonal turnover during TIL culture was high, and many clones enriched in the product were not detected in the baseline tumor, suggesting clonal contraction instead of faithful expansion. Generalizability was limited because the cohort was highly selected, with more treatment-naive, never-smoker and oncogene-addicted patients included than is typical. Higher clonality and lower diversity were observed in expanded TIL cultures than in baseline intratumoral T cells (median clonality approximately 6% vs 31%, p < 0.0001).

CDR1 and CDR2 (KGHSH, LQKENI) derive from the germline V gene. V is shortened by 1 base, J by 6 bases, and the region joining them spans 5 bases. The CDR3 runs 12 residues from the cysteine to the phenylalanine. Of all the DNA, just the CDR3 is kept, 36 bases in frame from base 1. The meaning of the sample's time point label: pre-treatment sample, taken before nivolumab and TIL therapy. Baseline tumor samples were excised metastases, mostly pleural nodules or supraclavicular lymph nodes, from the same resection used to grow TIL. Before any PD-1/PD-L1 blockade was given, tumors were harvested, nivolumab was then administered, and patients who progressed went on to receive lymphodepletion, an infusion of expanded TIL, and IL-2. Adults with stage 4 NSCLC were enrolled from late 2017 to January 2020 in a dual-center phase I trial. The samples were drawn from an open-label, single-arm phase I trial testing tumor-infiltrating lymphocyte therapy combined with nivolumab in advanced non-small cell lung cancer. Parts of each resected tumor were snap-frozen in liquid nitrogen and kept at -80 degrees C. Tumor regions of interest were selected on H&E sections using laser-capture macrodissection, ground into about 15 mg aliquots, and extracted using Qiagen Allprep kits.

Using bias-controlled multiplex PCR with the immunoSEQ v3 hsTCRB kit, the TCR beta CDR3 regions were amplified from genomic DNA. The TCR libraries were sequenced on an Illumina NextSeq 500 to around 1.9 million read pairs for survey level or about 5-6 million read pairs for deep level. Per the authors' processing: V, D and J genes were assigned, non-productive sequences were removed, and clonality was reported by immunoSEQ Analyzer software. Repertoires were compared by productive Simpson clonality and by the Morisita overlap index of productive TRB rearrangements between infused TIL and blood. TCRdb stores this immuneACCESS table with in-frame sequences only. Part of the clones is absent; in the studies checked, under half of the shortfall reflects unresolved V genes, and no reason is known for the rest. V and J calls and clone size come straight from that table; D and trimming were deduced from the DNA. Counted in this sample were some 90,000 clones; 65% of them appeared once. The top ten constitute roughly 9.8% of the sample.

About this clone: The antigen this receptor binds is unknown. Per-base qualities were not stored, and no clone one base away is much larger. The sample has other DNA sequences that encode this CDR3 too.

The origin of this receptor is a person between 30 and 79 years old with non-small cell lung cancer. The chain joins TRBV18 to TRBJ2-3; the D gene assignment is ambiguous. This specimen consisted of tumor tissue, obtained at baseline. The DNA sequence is TGTGCCAGCTCACCACTAGGGGATACGCAGTATTTT. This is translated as CASSPLGDTQYF.